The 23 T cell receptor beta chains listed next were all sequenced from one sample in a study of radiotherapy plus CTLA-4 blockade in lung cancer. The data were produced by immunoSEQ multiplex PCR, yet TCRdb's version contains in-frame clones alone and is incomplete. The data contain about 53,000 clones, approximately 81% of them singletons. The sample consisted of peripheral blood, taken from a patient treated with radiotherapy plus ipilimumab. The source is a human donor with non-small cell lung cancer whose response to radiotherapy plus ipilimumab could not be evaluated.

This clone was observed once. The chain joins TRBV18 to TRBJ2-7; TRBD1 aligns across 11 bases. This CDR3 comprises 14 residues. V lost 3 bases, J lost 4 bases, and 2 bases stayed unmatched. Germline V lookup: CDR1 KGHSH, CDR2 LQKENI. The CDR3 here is CASSPGTGGYEQYF. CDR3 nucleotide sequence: TGTGCCAGCTCACCCGGGACAGGGGGTTACGAGCAGTACTTC.

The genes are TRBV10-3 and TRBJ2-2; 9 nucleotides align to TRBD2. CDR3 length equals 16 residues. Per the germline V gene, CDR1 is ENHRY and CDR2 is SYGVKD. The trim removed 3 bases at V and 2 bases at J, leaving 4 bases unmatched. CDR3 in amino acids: CAISDGAGGNTGELFF. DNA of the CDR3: TGTGCCATCAGTGATGGAGCGGGAGGAAACACCGGGGAGCTGTTTTTT.

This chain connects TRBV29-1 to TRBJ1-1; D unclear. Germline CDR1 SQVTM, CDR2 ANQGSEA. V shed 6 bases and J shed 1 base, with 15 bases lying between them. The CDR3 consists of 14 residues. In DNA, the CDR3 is TGCAGCGTCCAAATTAGTTTCGGGAACACTGAAGCTTTCTTT. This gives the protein CSVQISFGNTEAFF.

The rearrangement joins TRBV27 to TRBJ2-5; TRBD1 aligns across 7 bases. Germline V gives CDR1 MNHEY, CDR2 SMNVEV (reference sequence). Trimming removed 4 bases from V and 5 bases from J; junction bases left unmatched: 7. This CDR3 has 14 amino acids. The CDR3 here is CASSSRQGWETQYF. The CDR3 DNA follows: TGTGCCAGCAGTTCCCGACAGGGATGGGAGACCCAGTACTTC.

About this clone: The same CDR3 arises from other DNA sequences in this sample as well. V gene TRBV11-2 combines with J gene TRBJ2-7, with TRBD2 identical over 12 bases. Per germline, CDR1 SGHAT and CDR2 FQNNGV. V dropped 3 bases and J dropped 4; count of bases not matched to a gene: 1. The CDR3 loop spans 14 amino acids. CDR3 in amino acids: CASSLGLAGYEQYF. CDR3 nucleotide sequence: TGTGCCAGCAGCTTGGGACTAGCGGGTTACGAGCAGTACTTC.

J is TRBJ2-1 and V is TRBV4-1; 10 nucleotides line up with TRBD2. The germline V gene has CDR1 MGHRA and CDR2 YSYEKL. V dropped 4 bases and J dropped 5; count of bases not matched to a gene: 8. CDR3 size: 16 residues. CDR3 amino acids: CASSLTGTSVHNEQFF. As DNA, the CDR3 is TGCGCCAGCAGCCTCACCGGGACTAGCGTCCACAATGAGCAGTTCTTC.

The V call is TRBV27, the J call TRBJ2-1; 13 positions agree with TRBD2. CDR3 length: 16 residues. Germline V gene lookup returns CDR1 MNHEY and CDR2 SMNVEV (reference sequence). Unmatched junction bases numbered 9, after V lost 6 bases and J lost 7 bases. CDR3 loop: CASSPRLAGGENEQFF. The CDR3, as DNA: TGTGCCAGCAGCCCCCGACTAGCGGGGGGAGAGAATGAGCAGTTCTTC.

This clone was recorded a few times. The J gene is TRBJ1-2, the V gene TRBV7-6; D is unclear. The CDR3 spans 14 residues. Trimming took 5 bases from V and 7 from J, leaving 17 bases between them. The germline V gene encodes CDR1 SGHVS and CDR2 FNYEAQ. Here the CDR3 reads CASSAFRETGGYTF. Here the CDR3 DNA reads TGTGCCAGCAGCGCCTTCCGGGAAACGGGTGGCTACACCTTC.

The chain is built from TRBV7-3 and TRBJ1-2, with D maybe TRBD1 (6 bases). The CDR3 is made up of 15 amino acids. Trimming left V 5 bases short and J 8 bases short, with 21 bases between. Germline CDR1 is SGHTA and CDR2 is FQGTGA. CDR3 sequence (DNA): TGTGCCAGCAGCCCGGGGGGGCAGGGAATAGGAGGCTACACCTTC. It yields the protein CASSPGGQGIGGYTF.

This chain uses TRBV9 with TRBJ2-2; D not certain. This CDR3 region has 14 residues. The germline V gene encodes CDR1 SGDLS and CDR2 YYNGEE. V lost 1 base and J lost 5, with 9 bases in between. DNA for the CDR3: TGTGCCAGCAGCGTACAGGTGCTTACCGGGGAGCTGTTTTTT. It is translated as CASSVQVLTGELFF.

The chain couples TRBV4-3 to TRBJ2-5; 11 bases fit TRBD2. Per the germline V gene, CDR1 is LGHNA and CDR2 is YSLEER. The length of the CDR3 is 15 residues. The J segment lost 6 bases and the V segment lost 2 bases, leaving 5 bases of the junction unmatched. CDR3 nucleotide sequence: TGCGCCAGCAGCCAACGTAGCGGGAGGGAGAAGACCCAGTACTTC. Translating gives CASSQRSGREKTQYF.

CDR3 nucleotides: TGTGCCAGCTCACCAATGGAGGAGAGTGAAGCTTTCTTT. Its translation is CASSPMEESEAFF. The chain has TRBV18 and TRBJ1-1; D call uncertain. This CDR3 region has 13 residues. CDR1 and CDR2 from the germline V gene are KGHSH and LQKENI. The V and J ends lost 2 bases and 7 bases respectively, with 11 bases between them.

The CDR3, as DNA: TGTGCCAGCAGCTTATTTTCGGGATTTGAGCAGTTCTTC. As protein: CASSLFSGFEQFF. The V gene is TRBV11-2, the J gene TRBJ2-1; D may be TRBD2 (5 bases). Looked up from germline, CDR1 is SGHAT and CDR2 is FQNNGV. There are 13 residues in the CDR3. Trimming left V 2 bases short and J 9 bases short, with 11 bases between.

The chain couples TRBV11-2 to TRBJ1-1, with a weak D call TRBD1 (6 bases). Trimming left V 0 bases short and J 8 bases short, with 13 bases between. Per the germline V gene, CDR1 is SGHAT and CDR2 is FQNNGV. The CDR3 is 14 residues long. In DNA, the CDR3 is TGTGCCAGCAGCTTAGATCCTTCAGGGGCGGAAGCTTTCTTT. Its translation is CASSLDPSGAEAFF.

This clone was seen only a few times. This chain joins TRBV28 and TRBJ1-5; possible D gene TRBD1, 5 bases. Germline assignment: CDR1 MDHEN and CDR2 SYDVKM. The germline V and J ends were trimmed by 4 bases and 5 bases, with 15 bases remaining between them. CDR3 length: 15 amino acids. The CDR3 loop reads CASSSDRFLDQPQHF. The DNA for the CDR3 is TGTGCCAGCAGTTCAGACAGATTCCTTGATCAGCCCCAGCATTTT.

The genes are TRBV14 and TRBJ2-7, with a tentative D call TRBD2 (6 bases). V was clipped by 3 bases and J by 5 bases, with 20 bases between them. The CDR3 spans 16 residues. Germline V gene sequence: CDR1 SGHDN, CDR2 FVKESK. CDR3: CASSHNTGLSPNEQYF. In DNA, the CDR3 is TGTGCCAGCAGCCATAACACGGGACTCTCCCCGAACGAGCAGTACTTC. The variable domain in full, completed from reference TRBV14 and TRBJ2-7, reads EAGVTQFPSHSVIEKGQTVTLRCDPISGHDNLYWYRRVMGKEIKFLLHFVKESKQDESGMPNNRFLAERTGGTYSTLKVQPAELEDSGVYFCASSHNTGLSPNEQYFGPGTRLTVT.

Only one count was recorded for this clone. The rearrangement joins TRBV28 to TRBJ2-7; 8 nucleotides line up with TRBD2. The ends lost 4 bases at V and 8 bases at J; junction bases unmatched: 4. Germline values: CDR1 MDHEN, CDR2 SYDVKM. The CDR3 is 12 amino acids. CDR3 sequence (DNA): TGTGCCAGCAGTTCCCCGGGAGGGCAGCAGTACTTC. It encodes CASSSPGGQQYF. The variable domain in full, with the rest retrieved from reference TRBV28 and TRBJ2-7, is DVKVTQSSRYLVKRTGEKVFLECVQDMDHENMFWYRQDPGLGLRLIYFSYDVKMKEKGDIPEGYSVSREKKERFSLILESASTNQTSMYLCASSSPGGQQYFGPGTRLTVT.

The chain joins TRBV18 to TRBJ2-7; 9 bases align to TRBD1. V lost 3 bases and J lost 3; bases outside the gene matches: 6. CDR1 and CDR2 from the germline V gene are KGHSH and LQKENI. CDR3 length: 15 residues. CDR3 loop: CASSPTGQGIYEQYF. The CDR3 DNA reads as TGTGCCAGCTCACCGACCGGACAGGGGATCTACGAGCAGTACTTC.

DNA of the CDR3: TGTGCCATCAGTGAGGACAGGGAAGAGACCCAGTACTTC. Its protein product is CAISEDREETQYF. The chain carries TRBV10-3 and TRBJ2-5, with TRBD1 identical over 7 bases. CDR1 is ENHRY and CDR2 is SYGVKD in the germline V gene. This CDR3 region has 13 residues. V dropped 2 bases and J dropped 3; count of bases not matched to a gene: 0.

DNA for the CDR3: TGTGCCAGCAGTCTTTTGACTAGCGGCAGCTCCTACAATGAGCAGTTCTTC. Residues: CASSLLTSGSSYNEQFF. The chain links TRBV27 to TRBJ2-1; TRBD2 matches 9 bases. Germline V lookup: CDR1 MNHEY, CDR2 SMNVEV (reference sequence). The CDR3 has 17 amino acids. V trimming: 5 bases; J trimming: 0 bases; junction bases outside the gene matches: 8.

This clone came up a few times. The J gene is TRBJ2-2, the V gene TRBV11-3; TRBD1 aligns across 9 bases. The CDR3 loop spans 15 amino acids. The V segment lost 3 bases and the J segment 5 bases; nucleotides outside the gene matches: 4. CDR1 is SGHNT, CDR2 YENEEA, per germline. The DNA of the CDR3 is TGTGCCAGCAGCTTCGACAGGGGGAAAACCGGGGAGCTGTTTTTT. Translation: CASSFDRGKTGELFF.

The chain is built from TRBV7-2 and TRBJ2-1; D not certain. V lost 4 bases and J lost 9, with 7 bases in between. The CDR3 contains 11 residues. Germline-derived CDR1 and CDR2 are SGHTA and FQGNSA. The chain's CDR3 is CASSSVIEQFF. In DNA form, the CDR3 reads TGTGCCAGCAGCTCCGTAATTGAGCAGTTCTTC.

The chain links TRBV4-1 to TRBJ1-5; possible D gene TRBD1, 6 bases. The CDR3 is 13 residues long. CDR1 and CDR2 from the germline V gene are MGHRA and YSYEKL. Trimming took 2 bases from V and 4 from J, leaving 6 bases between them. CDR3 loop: CASSQQGNQPQHF. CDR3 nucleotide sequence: TGCGCCAGCAGCCAACAGGGGAATCAGCCCCAGCATTTT.